This entry features one TCR beta chain sequence. This sample is drawn from a study of blood T cell repertoires in COVID-19. Study-level information: Sites across the United States, Italy and Spain contributed samples from acute and convalescent COVID-19. The cDNA or gDNA used as material had been derived from T cells, B-cell-depleted T cells, or PBMCs.

Some clones are missing from TCRdb's copy, which holds only in-frame ones; the method was immunoSEQ multiplex PCR. This table holds 55,000 to 75,000 clones, about 81% found once. V was pared by 9 bases and J by 0 bases, with 16 bases between. CDR3 size: 15 residues. Germline V lookup: CDR1 SGHNT, CDR2 YYREEE (reference sequence). Sequencing was performed on peripheral blood. The receptor was derived from an elderly man with acute or convalescent COVID-19. J is TRBJ2-4 and V is TRBV5-4; D remains unclear. CDR3 in DNA: TGTGCCACCCACCGACTGACTGAAGCCAAAAACATTCAGTACTTC. Encoded protein: CATHRLTEAKNIQYF.